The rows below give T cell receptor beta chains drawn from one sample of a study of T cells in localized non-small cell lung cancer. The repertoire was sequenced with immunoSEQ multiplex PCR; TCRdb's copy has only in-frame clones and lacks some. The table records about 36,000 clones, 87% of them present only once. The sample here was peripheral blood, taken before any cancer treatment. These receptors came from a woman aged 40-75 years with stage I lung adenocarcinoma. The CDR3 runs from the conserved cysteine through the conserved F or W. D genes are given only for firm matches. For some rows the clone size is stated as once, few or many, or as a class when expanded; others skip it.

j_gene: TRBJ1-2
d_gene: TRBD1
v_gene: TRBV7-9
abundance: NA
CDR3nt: TGTGCCAGCAGCTTGACTGAGGCAGGGGGATCCTATGGCTACACCTTC
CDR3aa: CASSLTEAGGSYGYTF

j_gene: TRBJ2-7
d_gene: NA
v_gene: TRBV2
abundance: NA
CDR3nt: TGTGCCAGCAGAGTTGGCTCCTACGAGCAGTACTTC
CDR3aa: CASRVGSYEQYF

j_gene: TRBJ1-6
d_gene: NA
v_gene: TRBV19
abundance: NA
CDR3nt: TGTGCCAGTGGATACAGTCGGGTGGGGGAATCACCCCTCCACTTT
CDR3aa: CASGYSRVGESPLHF

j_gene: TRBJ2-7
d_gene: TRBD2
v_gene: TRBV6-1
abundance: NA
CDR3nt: TGTGCCAGCACCCCCCGAGCGGGGGCGCACGAGCAGTACTTC
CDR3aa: CASTPRAGAHEQYF

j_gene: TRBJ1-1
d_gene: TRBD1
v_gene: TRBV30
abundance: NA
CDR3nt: TGTGCCTGGATTAACCTCGGGACAGGGGGCATGAACACTGAAGCTTTCTTT
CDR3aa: CAWINLGTGGMNTEAFF

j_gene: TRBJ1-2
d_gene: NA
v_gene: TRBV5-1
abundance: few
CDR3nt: TGCGCCAGCAGCTTAAGGGACTCCCTATATGGCTACACCTTC
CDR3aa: CASSLRDSLYGYTF

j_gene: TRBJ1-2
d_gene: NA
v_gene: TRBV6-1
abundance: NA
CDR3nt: TGTGCCGGAGAACGGGACGGCGCTAACTATGGCTACACCTTC
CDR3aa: CAGERDGANYGYTF

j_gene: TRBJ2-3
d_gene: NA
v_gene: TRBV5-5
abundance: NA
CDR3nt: TGTGCCAGCAGCTTGAGCACAGATACGCAGTATTTT
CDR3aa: CASSLSTDTQYF

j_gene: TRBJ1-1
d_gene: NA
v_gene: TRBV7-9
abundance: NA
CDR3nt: TGTGCCAGCAGCTTAGCGCGCTCGGGAAACACTGAAGCTTTCTTT
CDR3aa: CASSLARSGNTEAFF

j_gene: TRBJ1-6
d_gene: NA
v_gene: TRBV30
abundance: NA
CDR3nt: TGTGCCTGGAGTAGGTCGGAACACTCCTATAATTCACCCCTCCACTTT
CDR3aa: CAWSRSEHSYNSPLHF

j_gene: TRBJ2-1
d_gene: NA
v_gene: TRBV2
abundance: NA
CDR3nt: TGTGCCAGCACCGGGCAGGGAAACAATGAGCAGTTCTTC
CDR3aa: CASTGQGNNEQFF

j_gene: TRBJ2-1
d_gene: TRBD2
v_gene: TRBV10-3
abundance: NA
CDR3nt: TGTGCCATCAGTTTAGCGGGGGGGAACAATGAGCAGTTCTTC
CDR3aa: CAISLAGGNNEQFF

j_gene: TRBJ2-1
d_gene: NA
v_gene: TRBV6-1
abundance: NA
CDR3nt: TGTGCCAGCAGGGCAAGCTCCTACAATGAGCAGTTCTTC
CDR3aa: CASRASSYNEQFF

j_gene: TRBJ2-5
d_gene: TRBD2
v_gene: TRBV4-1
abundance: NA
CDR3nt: TGCGCCAGCAGCCAAGATTACCTAGCGGGCCCCCAAGAGACCCAGTACTTC
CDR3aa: CASSQDYLAGPQETQYF

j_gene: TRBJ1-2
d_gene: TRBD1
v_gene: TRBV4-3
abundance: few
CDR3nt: TGCGCCAGCAGGAAGGCAGGGGGAGGCTACACCTTC
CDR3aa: CASRKAGGGYTF

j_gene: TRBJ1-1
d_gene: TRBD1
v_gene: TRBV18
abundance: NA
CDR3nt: TGTGCCAGCTCACCAGGGACAGGCCGAACTGAAGCTTTCTTT
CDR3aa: CASSPGTGRTEAFF

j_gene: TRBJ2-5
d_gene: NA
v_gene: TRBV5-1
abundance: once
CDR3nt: TGCGCCAGCAGCTCCGGGGCTTCGACTGGGGTCGAGACCCAGTACTTC
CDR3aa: CASSSGASTGVETQYF

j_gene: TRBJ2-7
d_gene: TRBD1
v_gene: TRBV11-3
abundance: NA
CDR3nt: TGTGCCAGCAGCTCACCCGGGACAGGGCTCTACGAGCAGTACTTC
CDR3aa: CASSSPGTGLYEQYF

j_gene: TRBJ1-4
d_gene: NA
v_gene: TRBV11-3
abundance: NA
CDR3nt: TGTGCCAGCACCTTCGGCCCAGACGGAAAACTGTTTTTT
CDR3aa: CASTFGPDGKLFF

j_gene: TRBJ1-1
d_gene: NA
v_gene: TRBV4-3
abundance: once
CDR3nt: TGCGCCAGCAGCCAAGAGGACGGGAACACTGAAGCTTTCTTT
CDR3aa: CASSQEDGNTEAFF

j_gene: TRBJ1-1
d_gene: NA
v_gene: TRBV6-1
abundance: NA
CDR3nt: TGTGCCAGCAGGTTGGGGCGTGAAGCTTTCTTT
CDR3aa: CASRLGREAFF

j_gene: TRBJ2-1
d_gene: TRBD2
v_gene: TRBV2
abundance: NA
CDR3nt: TGTGCCAGCAGTTTAACTAGCGGGGGTGATGAGCAGTTCTTC
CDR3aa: CASSLTSGGDEQFF

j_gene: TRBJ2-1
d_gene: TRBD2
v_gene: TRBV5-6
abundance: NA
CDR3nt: TGTGCCAGCAGCTCGGGACTAGCGAGCTACTACAATGAGCAGTTCTTC
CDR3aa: CASSSGLASYYNEQFF

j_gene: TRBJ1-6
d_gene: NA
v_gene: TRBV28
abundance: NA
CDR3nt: TGTGCCAGCAGCTTCCCCGGACAGCGAAATTCACCCCTCCACTTT
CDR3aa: CASSFPGQRNSPLHF

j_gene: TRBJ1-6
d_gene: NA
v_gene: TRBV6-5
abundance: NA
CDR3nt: TGTGCCAGCAGTTACTCCGGGGGCGGACAAAATTCACCCCTCCACTTT
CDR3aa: CASSYSGGGQNSPLHF

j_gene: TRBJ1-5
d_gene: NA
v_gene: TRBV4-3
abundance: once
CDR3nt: TGCGCCAGCAGCCAAGACCTCACGAACAACCAGCCCCAGCATTTT
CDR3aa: CASSQDLTNNQPQHF

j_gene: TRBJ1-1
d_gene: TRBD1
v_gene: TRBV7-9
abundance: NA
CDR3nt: TGTGCCAGCAGGGTAGGACAGGGGAGCACTGAAGCTTTCTTT
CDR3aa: CASRVGQGSTEAFF

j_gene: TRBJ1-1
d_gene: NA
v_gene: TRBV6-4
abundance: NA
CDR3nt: TGTGCCAGCAGTGAGTGTAGCAGACACTATGTCGACACTGAAGCTTTCTTT
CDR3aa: CASSECSRHYVDTEAFF